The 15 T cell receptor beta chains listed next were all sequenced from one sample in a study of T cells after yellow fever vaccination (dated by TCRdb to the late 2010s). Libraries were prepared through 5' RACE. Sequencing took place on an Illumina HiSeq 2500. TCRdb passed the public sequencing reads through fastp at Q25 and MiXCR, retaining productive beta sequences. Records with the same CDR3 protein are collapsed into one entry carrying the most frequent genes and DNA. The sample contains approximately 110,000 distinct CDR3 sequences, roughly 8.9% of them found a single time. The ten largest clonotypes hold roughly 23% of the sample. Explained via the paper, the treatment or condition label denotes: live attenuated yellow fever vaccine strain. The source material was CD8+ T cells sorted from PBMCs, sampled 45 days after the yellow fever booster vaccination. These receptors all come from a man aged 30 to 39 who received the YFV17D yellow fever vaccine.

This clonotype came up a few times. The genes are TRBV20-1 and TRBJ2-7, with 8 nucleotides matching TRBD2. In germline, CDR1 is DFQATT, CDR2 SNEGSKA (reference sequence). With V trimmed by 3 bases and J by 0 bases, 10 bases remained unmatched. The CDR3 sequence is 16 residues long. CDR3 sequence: CSASPSTSASSYEQYF. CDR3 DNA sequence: TGCAGTGCTAGTCCCTCGACTAGCGCGAGCTCCTACGAGCAGTACTTC.

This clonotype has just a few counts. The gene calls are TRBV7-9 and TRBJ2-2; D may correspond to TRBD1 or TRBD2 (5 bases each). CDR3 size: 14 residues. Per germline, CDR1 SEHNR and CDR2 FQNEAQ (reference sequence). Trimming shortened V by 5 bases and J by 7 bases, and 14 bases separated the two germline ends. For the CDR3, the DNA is TGTGCCAGCAGCGGCCCCCAGAGGGGCGGGGAGCTGTTTTTT. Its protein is CASSGPQRGGELFF.

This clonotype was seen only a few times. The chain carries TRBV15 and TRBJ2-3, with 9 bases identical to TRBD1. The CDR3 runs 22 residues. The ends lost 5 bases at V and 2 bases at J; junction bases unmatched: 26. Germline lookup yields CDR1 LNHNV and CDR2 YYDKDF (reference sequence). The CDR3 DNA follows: TGTGCCACCAGCTCCCTAGTGTACGGACAGGGGATTGTCGCGGGGCTCACAGATACGCAGTATTTT. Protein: CATSSLVYGQGIVAGLTDTQYF.

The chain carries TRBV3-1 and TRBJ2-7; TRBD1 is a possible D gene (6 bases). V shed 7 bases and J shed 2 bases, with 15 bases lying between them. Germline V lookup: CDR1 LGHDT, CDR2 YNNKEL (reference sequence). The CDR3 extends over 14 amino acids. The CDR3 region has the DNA TGTGCCAGCAACCTACAGGGAAGACCCTACGAGCAGTACTTC. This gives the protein CASNLQGRPYEQYF.

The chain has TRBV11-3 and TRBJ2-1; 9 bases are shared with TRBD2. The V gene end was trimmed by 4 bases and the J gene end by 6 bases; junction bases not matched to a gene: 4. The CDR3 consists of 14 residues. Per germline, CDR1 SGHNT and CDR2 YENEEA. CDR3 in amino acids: CASSYSSGINEQFF. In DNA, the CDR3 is TGTGCCAGCAGCTACTCTAGCGGGATCAATGAGCAGTTCTTC.

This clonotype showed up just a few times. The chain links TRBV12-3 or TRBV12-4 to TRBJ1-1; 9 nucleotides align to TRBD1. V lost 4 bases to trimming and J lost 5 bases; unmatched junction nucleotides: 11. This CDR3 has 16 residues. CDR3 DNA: TGTGCCAGCAGTTATGGAGACAGGGGGTTTCGGACTGAAGCTTTCTTT. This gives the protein CASSYGDRGFRTEAFF.

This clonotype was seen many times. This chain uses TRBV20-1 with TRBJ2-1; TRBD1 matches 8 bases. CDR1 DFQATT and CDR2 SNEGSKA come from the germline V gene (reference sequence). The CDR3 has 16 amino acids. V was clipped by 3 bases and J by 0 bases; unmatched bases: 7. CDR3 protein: CSASPLQGASYNEQFF. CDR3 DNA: TGCAGTGCTAGCCCCCTCCAGGGGGCCTCCTACAATGAGCAGTTCTTC.

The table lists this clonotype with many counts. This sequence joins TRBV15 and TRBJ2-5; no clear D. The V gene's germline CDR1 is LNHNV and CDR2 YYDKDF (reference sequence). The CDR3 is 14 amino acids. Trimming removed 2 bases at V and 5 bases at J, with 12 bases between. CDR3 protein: CATSRIDLEETQYF. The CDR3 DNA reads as TGTGCCACCAGCAGAATAGACCTGGAGGAGACCCAGTACTTC. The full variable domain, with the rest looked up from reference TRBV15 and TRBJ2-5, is DAMVIQNPRYQVTQFGKPVTLSCSQTLNHNVMYWYQQKSSQAPKLLFHYYDKDFNNEADTPDNFQSRRPNTSFCFLDIRSPGLGDTAMYLCATSRIDLEETQYFGPGTRLLVL.

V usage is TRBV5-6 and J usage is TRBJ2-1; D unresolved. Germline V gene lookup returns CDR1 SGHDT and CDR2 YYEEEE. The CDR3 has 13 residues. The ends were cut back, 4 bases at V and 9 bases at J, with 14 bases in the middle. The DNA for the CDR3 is TGTGCCAGCAGCGGGATTCAGGAAACTGAGCAGTTCTTC. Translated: CASSGIQETEQFF.

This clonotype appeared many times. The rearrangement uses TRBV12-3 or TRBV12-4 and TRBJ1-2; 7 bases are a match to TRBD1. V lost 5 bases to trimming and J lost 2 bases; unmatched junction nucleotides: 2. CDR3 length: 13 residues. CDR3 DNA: TGTGCCAGCAGTCCAGGGGGGAACTATGGCTACACCTTC. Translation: CASSPGGNYGYTF.

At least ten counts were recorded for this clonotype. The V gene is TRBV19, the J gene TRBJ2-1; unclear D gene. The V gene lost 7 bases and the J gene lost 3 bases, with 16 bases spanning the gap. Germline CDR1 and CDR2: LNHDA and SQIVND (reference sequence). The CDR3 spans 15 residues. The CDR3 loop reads CASTMGRPDYNEQFF. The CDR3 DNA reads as TGTGCCAGTACCATGGGAAGGCCGGACTACAATGAGCAGTTCTTC.

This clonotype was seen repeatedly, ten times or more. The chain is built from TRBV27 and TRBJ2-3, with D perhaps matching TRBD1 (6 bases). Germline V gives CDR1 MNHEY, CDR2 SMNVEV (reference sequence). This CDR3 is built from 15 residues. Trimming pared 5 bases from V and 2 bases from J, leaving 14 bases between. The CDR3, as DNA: TGTGCCAGCAGTAAAGGACAGCCCAACACAGATACGCAGTATTTT. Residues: CASSKGQPNTDTQYF.

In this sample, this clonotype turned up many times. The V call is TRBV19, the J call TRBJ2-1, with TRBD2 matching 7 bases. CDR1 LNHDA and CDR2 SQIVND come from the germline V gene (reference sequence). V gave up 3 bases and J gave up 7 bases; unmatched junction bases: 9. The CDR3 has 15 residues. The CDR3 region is CASSIGTTSANEQFF. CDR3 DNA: TGTGCCAGTAGTATTGGGACTACCTCGGCGAATGAGCAGTTCTTC.

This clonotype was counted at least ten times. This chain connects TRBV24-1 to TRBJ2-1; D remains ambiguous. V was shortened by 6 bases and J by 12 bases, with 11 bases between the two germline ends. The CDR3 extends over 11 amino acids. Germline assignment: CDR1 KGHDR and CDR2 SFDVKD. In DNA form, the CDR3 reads TGTGCCACCAGTAGTAGAGGCTTGCAGTTCTTC. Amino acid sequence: CATSSRGLQFF.

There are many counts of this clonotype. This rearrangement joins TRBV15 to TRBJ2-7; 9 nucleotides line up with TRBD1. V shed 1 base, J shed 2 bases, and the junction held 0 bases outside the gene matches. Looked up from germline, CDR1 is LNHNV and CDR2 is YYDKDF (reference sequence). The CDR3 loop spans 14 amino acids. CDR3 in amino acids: CATSRGQGAYEQYF. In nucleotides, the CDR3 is TGTGCCACCAGCAGAGGACAGGGGGCCTACGAGCAGTACTTC. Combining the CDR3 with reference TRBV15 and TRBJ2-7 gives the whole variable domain DAMVIQNPRYQVTQFGKPVTLSCSQTLNHNVMYWYQQKSSQAPKLLFHYYDKDFNNEADTPDNFQSRRPNTSFCFLDIRSPGLGDTAMYLCATSRGQGAYEQYFGPGTRLTVT.